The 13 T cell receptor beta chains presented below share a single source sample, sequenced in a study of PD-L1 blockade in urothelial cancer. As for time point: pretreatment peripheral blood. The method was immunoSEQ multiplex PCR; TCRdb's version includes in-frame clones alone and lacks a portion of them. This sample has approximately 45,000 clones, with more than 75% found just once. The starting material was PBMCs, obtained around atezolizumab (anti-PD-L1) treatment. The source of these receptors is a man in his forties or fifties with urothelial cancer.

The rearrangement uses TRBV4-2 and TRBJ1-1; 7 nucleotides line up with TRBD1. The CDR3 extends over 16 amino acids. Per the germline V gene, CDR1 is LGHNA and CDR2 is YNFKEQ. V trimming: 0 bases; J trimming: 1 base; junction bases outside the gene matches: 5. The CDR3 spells CASSQDGQAKNTEAFF. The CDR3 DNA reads TGTGCCAGCAGCCAAGACGGACAGGCAAAGAACACTGAAGCTTTCTTT.

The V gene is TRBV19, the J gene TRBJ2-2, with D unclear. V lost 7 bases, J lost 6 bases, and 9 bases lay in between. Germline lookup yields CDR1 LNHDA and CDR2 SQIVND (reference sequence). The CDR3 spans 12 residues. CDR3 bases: TGTGCCAGTATAGATTACTCCGGGGAGCTGTTTTTT. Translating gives CASIDYSGELFF.

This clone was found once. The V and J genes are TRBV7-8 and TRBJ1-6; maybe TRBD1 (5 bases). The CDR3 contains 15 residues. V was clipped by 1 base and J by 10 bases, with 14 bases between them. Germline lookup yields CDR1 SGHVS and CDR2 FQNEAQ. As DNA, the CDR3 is TGTGCCAGCAGCTTAGGGACAACCCCTATATCACCCCTCCACTTT. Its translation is CASSLGTTPISPLHF.

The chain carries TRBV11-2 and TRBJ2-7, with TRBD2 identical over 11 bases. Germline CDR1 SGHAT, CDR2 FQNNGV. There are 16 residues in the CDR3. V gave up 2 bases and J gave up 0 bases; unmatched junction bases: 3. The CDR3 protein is CASSLYTSGSSYEQYF. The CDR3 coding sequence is TGTGCCAGCAGCTTATACACTAGCGGGAGCTCCTACGAGCAGTACTTC.

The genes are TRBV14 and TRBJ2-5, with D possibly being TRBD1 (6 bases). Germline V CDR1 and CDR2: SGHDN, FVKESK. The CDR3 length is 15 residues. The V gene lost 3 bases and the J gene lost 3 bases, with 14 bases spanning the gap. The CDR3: CASSQWTDAEETQYF. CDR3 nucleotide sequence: TGTGCCAGCAGCCAGTGGACAGACGCAGAAGAGACCCAGTACTTC. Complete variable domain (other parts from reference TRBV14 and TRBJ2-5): EAGVTQFPSHSVIEKGQTVTLRCDPISGHDNLYWYRRVMGKEIKFLLHFVKESKQDESGMPNNRFLAERTGGTYSTLKVQPAELEDSGVYFCASSQWTDAEETQYFGPGTRLLVL.

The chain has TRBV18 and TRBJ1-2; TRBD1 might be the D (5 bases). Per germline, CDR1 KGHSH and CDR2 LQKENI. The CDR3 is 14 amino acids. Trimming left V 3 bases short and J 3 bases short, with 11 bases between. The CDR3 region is CASSPPGTDYGYTF. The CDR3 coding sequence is TGTGCCAGCTCACCGCCCGGGACTGACTATGGCTACACCTTC.

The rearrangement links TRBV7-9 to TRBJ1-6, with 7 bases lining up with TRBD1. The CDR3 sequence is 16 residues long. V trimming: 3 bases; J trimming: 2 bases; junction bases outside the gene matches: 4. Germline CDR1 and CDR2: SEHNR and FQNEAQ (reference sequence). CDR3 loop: CASSLLTGPYNSPLHF. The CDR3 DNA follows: TGTGCCAGCAGCTTGTTGACAGGGCCCTATAATTCACCCCTCCACTTT.

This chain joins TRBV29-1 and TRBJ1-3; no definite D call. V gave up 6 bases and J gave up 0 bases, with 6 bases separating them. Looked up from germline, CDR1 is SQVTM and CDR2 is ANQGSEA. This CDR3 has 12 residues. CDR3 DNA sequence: TGCAGCGTACGGAGCTCTGGAAACACCATATATTTT. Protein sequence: CSVRSSGNTIYF.

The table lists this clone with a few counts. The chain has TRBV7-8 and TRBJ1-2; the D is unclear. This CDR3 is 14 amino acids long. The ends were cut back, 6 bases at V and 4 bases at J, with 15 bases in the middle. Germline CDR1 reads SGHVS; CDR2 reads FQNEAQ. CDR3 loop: CASSEREFGYGYTF. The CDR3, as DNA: TGTGCCAGCAGTGAGCGAGAATTCGGCTATGGCTACACCTTC.

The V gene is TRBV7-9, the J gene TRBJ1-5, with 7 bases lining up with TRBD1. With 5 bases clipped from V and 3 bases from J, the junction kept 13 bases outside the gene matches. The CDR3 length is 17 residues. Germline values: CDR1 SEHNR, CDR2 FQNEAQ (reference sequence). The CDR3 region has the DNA TGTGCCAGCAGCCCTGGAGGGGACAGCCTCTACAATCAGCCCCAGCATTTT. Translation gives CASSPGGDSLYNQPQHF.

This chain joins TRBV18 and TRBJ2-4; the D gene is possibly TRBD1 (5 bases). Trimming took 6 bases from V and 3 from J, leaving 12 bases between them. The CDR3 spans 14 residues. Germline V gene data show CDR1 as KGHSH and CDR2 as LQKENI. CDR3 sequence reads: CASSPRQLKNIQYF. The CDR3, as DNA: TGTGCCAGCTCTCCAAGACAGCTCAAAAACATTCAGTACTTC.

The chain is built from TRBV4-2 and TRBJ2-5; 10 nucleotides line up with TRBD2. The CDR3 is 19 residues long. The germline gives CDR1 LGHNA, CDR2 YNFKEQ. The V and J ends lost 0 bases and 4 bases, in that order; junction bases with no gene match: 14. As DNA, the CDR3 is TGTGCCAGCAGCCAAGATCCGGCTAGCGGGAGTAGCCCACCAGAGACCCAGTACTTC. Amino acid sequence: CASSQDPASGSSPPETQYF.

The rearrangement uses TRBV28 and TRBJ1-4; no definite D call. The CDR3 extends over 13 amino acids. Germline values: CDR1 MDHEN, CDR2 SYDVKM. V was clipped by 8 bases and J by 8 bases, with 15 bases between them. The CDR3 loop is CASRRGRNEKLFF. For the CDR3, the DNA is TGTGCCAGCCGCCGCGGTAGGAACGAAAAACTGTTTTTT. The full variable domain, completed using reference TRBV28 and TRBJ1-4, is DVKVTQSSRYLVKRTGEKVFLECVQDMDHENMFWYRQDPGLGLRLIYFSYDVKMKEKGDIPEGYSVSREKKERFSLILESASTNQTSMYLCASRRGRNEKLFFGSGTQLSVL.